This entry features one TCR beta chain sequence. No antigen is known for it. This entry is derived from a study of cytomegalovirus exposure and HLA in healthy donors. General observations from the study: Sequencing artifact likely explains a cluster of highly shared sequence variants. It was reported that the classifier diagnosed cytomegalovirus status with high specificity and sensitivity in both the original and validation cohorts. Data from an earlier analysis indicated that most TCR beta V segments were productive either about 87% or about 30% of the time.

Researchers ran the PCR with 60 Vbeta and 13 Jbeta primers. How the authors handled the data: A later analysis tallied roughly 77 million unique TCR beta chains, about 11 million of them shared. Sequencing was performed with immunoSEQ multiplex PCR; in TCRdb, only in-frame clones are kept and a portion is missing. V, J and clone size are taken as reported in that table, and D and trimming were inferred from the DNA itself. This sample has some 180,000 clones, with around 85% found just once. Trimming at V came to 4 bases and at J to 2 bases, leaving 16 bases not matched to a gene. The CDR3 is 19 amino acids. Looked up from germline, CDR1 is SGDLS and CDR2 is YYNGEE.

Sequencing used PBMCs. This clonotype was sampled from a woman aged 45-65 years in good health and CMV-seronegative. The gene calls are TRBV9 and TRBJ2-2; 8 nucleotides align to TRBD2. The CDR3 DNA follows: TGTGCCAGCAGCCCCCGGACATCCGGGCTAGCGGGCAACACCGGGGAGCTGTTTTTT. It yields the protein CASSPRTSGLAGNTGELFF.